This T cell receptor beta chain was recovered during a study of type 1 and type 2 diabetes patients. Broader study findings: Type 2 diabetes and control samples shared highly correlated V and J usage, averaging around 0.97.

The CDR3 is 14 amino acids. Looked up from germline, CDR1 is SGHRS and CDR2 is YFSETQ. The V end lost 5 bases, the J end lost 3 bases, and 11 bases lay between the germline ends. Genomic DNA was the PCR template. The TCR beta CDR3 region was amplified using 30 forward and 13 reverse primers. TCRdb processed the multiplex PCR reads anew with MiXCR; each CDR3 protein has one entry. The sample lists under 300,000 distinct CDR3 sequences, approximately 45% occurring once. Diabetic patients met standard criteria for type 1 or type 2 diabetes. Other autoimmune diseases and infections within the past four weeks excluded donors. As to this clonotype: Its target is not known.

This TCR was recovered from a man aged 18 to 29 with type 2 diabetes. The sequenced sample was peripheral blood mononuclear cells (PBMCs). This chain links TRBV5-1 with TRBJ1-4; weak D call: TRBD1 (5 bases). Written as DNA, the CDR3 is TGCGCCAGCAGATGGGGGGGACCTAATGAAAAACTGTTTTTT. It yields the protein CASRWGGPNEKLFF.